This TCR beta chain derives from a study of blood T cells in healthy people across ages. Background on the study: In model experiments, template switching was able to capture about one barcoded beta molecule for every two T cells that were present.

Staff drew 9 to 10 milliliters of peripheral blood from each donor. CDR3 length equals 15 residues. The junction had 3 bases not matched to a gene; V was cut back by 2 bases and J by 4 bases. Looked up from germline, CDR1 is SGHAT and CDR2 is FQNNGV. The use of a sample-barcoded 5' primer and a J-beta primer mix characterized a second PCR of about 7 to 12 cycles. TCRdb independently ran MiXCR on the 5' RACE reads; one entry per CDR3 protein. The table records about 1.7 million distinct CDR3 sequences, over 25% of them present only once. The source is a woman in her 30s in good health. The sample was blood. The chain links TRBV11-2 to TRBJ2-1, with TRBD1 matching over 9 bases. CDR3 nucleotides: TGTGCCAGCAGCTTACTTGGACAGGGGTACAATGAGCAGTTCTTC. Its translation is CASSLLGQGYNEQFF.